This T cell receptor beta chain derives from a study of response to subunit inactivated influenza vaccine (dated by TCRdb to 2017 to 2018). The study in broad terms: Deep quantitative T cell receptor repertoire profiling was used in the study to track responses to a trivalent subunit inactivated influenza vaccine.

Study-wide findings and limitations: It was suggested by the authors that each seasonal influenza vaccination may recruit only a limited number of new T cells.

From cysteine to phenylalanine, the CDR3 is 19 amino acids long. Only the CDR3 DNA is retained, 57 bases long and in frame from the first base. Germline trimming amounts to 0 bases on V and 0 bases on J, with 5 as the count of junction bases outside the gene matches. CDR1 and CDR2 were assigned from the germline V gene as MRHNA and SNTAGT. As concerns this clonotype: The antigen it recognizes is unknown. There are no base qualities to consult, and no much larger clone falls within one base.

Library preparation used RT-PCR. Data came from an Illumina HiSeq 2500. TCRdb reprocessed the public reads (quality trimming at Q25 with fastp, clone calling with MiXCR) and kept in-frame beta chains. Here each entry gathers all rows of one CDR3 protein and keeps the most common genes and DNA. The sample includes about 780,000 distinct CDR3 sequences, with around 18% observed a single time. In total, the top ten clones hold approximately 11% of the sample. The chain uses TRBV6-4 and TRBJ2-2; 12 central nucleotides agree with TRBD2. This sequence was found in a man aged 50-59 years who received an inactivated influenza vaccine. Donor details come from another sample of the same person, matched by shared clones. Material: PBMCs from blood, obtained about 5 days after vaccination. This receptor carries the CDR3 CASSDSTLAGGSNTGELFF. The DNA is TGTGCCAGCAGTGACTCGACACTAGCGGGGGGCTCGAACACCGGGGAGCTGTTTTTT.